A selection of T cell receptor beta chains follows, all from one sample in a study of somatic mutations in cytotoxic T cells in rheumatoid arthritis. Method: immunoSEQ multiplex PCR; TCRdb's copy keeps in-frame clones and lacks some. The top ten clones hold around 9.9% of a sample with approximately 20,000 clones, about 85% of them seen once. The sample taken for sequencing was CD8+ T cells sorted from blood. Receptor source: a man aged 18 to 29 with rheumatoid arthritis. Each CDR3 is given with its conserved first and last residue. D genes are given only for firm matches.

cdr3_aa	d_call	v_call	j_call	cdr3_length
CASRRQGASLTEKLFF	TRBD1	TRBV7-9	TRBJ1-4	16
CASEDSNIQYF	.	TRBV7-9	TRBJ2-4	11
CASSVVDNSPLHF	.	TRBV9	TRBJ1-6	13
CASSLQGRFQPQHF	.	TRBV28	TRBJ1-5	14
CASSLDGVWGTEAFF	.	TRBV11-2	TRBJ1-1	15
CASGEQGRFYEQYF	TRBD1	TRBV6-5	TRBJ2-7	14
CASSPGRNNSPLHF	.	TRBV28	TRBJ1-6	14
CASSLSQATNEKLFF	.	TRBV2	TRBJ1-4	15
CASSRDIYNEQFF	.	TRBV4-1	TRBJ2-1	13
CASSLGAMGNQPQHF	.	TRBV5-6	TRBJ1-5	15
CASSSTRPGQRYEQYF	TRBD1	TRBV27	TRBJ2-7	16
CASSLLGGYEQYF	.	TRBV28	TRBJ2-7	13
CSVVPEGVNTEAFF	.	TRBV29-1	TRBJ1-1	14
CASSGSLGRVPYGYTF	.	TRBV18	TRBJ1-2	16
CASSLGLAGGLSDEQYF	TRBD2	TRBV5-4	TRBJ2-7	17
CASSATGDEQYF	TRBD1	TRBV9	TRBJ2-7	12
CASSFRQGAYNEQFF	TRBD1	TRBV11-3	TRBJ2-1	15
CASSRQGIRETQYF	TRBD1	TRBV28	TRBJ2-5	14
CASSQALDSNQPQHF	.	TRBV4-1	TRBJ1-5	15
CASSQELAGVDTQYF	TRBD2	TRBV4-2	TRBJ2-3	15
CASSEGLPRGADTEAFF	.	TRBV2	TRBJ1-1	17
CASSASSEEGNYGYTF	.	TRBV9	TRBJ1-2	16
CASSLGAVAQNTEAFF	.	TRBV7-6	TRBJ1-1	16
CASSPRSGGILNEQYF	TRBD2	TRBV19	TRBJ2-7	16
CASSIVQVDQPQHF	.	TRBV19	TRBJ1-5	14
CASSQEGQPNTQYF	.	TRBV4-1	TRBJ2-3	14
CASSESGGQYNEQFF	.	TRBV6-4	TRBJ2-1	15
CASRTFTNEKLFF	.	TRBV28	TRBJ1-4	13
CASSSLGVSGETQYF	.	TRBV6-6	TRBJ2-5	15
CASSQVRVGQITYEQYF	.	TRBV4-1	TRBJ2-7	17
CASSVPLTAPGTDTQYF	.	TRBV9	TRBJ2-3	17
CASSITSGVYNEQFF	TRBD2	TRBV9	TRBJ2-1	15
CASSLWDRGTPLHF	TRBD1	TRBV5-6	TRBJ1-6	14
CATSREGSSGANVLTF	.	TRBV15	TRBJ2-6	16
CASTGGLYRYTF	.	TRBV28	TRBJ1-2	12
CASSVPFSYEQYF	.	TRBV6-1	.	13
CASSFGDEQFF	.	TRBV5-4	TRBJ2-1	11
CATSREIPRVGSGNTIYF	.	TRBV15	TRBJ1-3	18
CASSQEQGSWDSYTF	.	TRBV14	TRBJ1-2	15
CASSRVVRPDSGELFF	.	TRBV7-9	TRBJ2-2	16
CASSIEEARWGYNEQFF	.	TRBV19	TRBJ2-1	17
CASSDSAGGEGNEQFF	TRBD2	TRBV6-4	TRBJ2-1	16
CASSLPLGAGNTIYF	.	TRBV28	TRBJ1-3	15
CASRPPAGTGGGLNTEAFF	TRBD1	TRBV27	TRBJ1-1	19
CASSLSVGFYEQYF	.	TRBV7-6	TRBJ2-7	14
CAWSGNDEQYF	.	TRBV30	TRBJ2-7	11
CASSFAGNYEQYF	.	TRBV27	TRBJ2-7	13
CASSYRGTSEQYF	TRBD2	TRBV6-5	TRBJ2-3	13
CASWGSVGGETQYF	.	TRBV6-5	TRBJ2-5	14
CASSSGTGVNNEQFF	TRBD1	TRBV4-3	TRBJ2-1	15
CASSFNREGSAEQFF	TRBD2	TRBV28	TRBJ2-1	15
CSVLGGAYEQYF	TRBD2	TRBV29-1	TRBJ2-7	12
CASSDTGPINTGELFF	.	TRBV5-1	TRBJ2-2	16
CASSLAAGGNQPQHF	.	TRBV7-6	TRBJ1-5	15
CASSPTGEGYGYTF	TRBD1	TRBV4-1	TRBJ1-2	14